The T cell receptor (beta chain) under discussion was sequenced for a study of blood T cell repertoires in COVID-19. Study background: Sites across the United States, Italy and Spain contributed samples from acute and convalescent COVID-19. T cells, B-cell-depleted T cells, or PBMCs supplied cDNA or gDNA.

V lost 1 base to trimming and J lost 3 bases; unmatched junction nucleotides: 4. Germline assignment: CDR1 SGHAT and CDR2 FQNNGV. The CDR3 extends over 15 amino acids. In the source study's methods: Amplification of reference gene primers provided the estimated nucleated cell counts. Method: immunoSEQ multiplex PCR; TCRdb's copy keeps in-frame clones and lacks some. Clone size and the V and J calls come from that table; the DNA yielded D and trimming. The table has 110,000 or so clones, 75% to 85% seen once; the top ten hold 7% to 9.5%. This clonotype was obtained from a woman older than 75 with active or convalescent COVID-19. The chain couples TRBV11-2 to TRBJ2-7; 9 bases map to TRBD2. Sequencing was done on a sample of peripheral blood. The CDR3: CASSLGVAGDYEQYF. The CDR3 region has the DNA TGTGCCAGCAGCTTAGGGGTAGCGGGAGACTACGAGCAGTACTTC.